Ten or more counts support the clone carrying this TCR beta chain. Its antigen is undetermined. V gave up 6 bases and J gave up 5 bases; unmatched junction bases: 13. The CDR3 runs to 16 residues. Germline V gene lookup returns CDR1 MNHEY and CDR2 SMNVEV (reference sequence). The sample is drawn from a study of T cells in Graves' hyperthyroidism and ophthalmopathy. Overall study findings and caveats: The model predicted ophthalmopathy a median around 6.5 months before onset.

There were TCR beta CDR3 regions amplified from RNA transcripts. Carried out on the TCR CDR3, a first-round RT-PCR used the HTBI primer set. TCRdb redid the calling of the multiplex PCR reads with MiXCR, one entry per CDR3 protein. Among approximately 600,000 distinct CDR3 sequences listed, roughly 20% were seen once. The PBMCs were sourced from fresh peripheral blood (more than 9 ml). V usage is TRBV27 and J usage is TRBJ2-3; 8 positions match TRBD2. The sequence was collected from a man aged 25-40 years with Graves' ophthalmopathy. The sample consisted of blood. In DNA, the CDR3 is TGTGCCAGCAGACTCAGAGTGGGACTAGTGGGAGATACGCAGTATTTT. This encodes CASRLRVGLVGDTQYF.